The 30 T cell receptor beta chains listed next were all sequenced from one sample in a study of blood T cell repertoires in COVID-19 (dated by TCRdb to 2019 to 2021). The method behind the library was the immunoSEQ multiplex PCR assay. The clones in this table, taken by TCRdb from immuneACCESS, are in-frame only. Not every clone is retained; where verified, under half of the shortfall comes from an unresolved V gene, and the cause of the rest is unknown. The sample contains around 450,000 clones, about nine tenths of them found a single time. 0.7% of the sample rests with the top ten. The sample consisted of PBMCs or T cells enriched from blood (not recorded which). Receptors originate from a young woman who had recovered from COVID-19.

The chain is built from TRBV7-9 and TRBJ1-4; 9 nucleotides match TRBD1. Germline V gene data show CDR1 as SEHNR and CDR2 as FQNEAQ (reference sequence). The CDR3 loop spans 16 amino acids. J was trimmed by 3 bases and V by 1 base; bases with no gene match: 3. The CDR3, as DNA: TGTGCCAGCAGCTTAGGGGGACAGGGACCTAATGAAAAACTGTTTTTT. As protein: CASSLGGQGPNEKLFF.

This chain links TRBV3-1 (or the pseudogene TRBV3-2) with TRBJ1-1; D is unclear. This CDR3 has 15 amino acids. Germline V gene data show CDR1 as LGHDT and CDR2 as YNNKEL (reference sequence). The V end lost 4 bases, the J end lost 3 bases, and 15 bases lay between the germline ends. CDR3 residues: CASSPRTTADTEAFF. The CDR3, as DNA: TGTGCCAGCAGCCCAAGGACTACCGCGGACACTGAAGCTTTCTTT.

The rearrangement links TRBV29-1 to TRBJ2-7; TRBD1 aligns across 7 bases. In germline, CDR1 is SQVTM, CDR2 ANQGSEA. V shed 7 bases, J shed 5 bases, and the junction held 8 bases outside the gene matches. The length of the CDR3 is 12 residues. The CDR3 reads CSARATGNEQYF. CDR3 in DNA: TGCAGCGCTAGGGCGACAGGGAACGAGCAGTACTTC.

This chain joins TRBV2 and TRBJ1-1, with D possibly TRBD1 on 5 matching bases. CDR1 and CDR2 (germline): SNHLY, FYNNEI. The CDR3 is 15 amino acids. Deletions cut 5 bases from V and 6 bases from J, with 19 bases between. CDR3 loop: CASSPREVTVAEAFF. DNA of the CDR3: TGTGCCAGCAGTCCTCGGGAGGTGACAGTTGCTGAAGCTTTCTTT.

This sequence joins TRBV19 and TRBJ1-2, with D tentatively TRBD1 (5 bases). V gave up 3 bases and J gave up 5 bases, with 7 bases separating them. This CDR3 region has 12 residues. Germline V lookup: CDR1 LNHDA, CDR2 SQIVND (reference sequence). In nucleotides, the CDR3 is TGTGCCAGTAGTATCGACAGTTATGGCTACACCTTC. Translating gives CASSIDSYGYTF.

The chain recombines TRBV3-1 (or the pseudogene TRBV3-2) with TRBJ1-4, with 8 nucleotides matching TRBD1. V shed 2 bases and J 8 bases; nucleotides not matched to a gene: 13. CDR1 and CDR2 from the germline V gene are LGHDT and YNNKEL (reference sequence). This CDR3 is 17 amino acids long. The CDR3 nucleotides are TGTGCCAGCAGCCAATTGACGTCTCAGGGGGCTCGAGAAAAACTGTTTTTT. Protein: CASSQLTSQGAREKLFF.

The sample holds a few counts of this clone. The chain carries TRBV18 and TRBJ1-1; 7 positions agree with TRBD1. With 3 bases clipped from V and 3 bases from J, the junction kept 7 bases outside the gene matches. Germline values: CDR1 KGHSH, CDR2 LQKENI. The CDR3 length is 15 residues. The CDR3 bases are TGTGCCAGCTCACCGCTCGGGACAGCCTACACTGAAGCTTTCTTT. It encodes CASSPLGTAYTEAFF.

The chain is built from TRBV7-9 and TRBJ1-6, with D uncertain. Trimming shortened V by 3 bases and J by 14 bases, and 11 bases separated the two germline ends. There are 12 residues in the CDR3. From germline, CDR1 is SEHNR and CDR2 FQNEAQ (reference sequence). The CDR3 here is CASSFGSVSLHF. CDR3 sequence (DNA): TGTGCCAGCAGCTTTGGTAGTGTATCCCTCCACTTT.

This clone was recorded once. The rearrangement links TRBV19 to TRBJ1-5; 9 nucleotides agree with TRBD1. Germline CDR1 is LNHDA and CDR2 is SQIVND (reference sequence). V lost 5 bases to trimming and J lost 0 bases; unmatched junction nucleotides: 5. The CDR3 loop spans 16 amino acids. The DNA for the CDR3 is TGTGCCAGTAGTCCACGGGACAGGGCTAGCAATCAGCCCCAGCATTTT. This codes for CASSPRDRASNQPQHF.

This chain joins TRBV7-7 and TRBJ2-7; possible D gene TRBD2, 6 bases. V lost 0 bases to trimming and J lost 2 bases, with 14 bases between them. Germline CDR1 SSHAT, CDR2 FNYEAQ (reference sequence). The CDR3 length is 16 residues. The CDR3 is CASSLAPGLPPYEQYF. The CDR3 DNA follows: TGTGCCAGCAGCTTAGCCCCGGGACTGCCTCCCTACGAGCAGTACTTC.

The table lists this clone with a few counts. CDR3 in DNA: TGCGCCAGCAGCCTCCGGGACAGGAGAGACAATGAGCAGTTCTTC. It yields the protein CASSLRDRRDNEQFF. The chain carries TRBV4-1 and TRBJ2-1, with 8 bases aligning to TRBD1. This CDR3 comprises 15 residues. The J segment lost 5 bases and the V segment lost 4 bases, leaving 7 bases of the junction unmatched. The germline gives CDR1 MGHRA, CDR2 YSYEKL.

The chain employs TRBV6-5 and TRBJ2-1; perhaps TRBD1 as D (5 bases). V was clipped by 4 bases and J by 4 bases, with 8 bases between them. CDR3 length equals 13 residues. Germline V CDR1 and CDR2: MNHEY, SVGAGI. CDR3 in amino acids: CASSSQEYNEQFF. The CDR3 coding sequence is TGTGCCAGCAGTTCACAGGAGTACAATGAGCAGTTCTTC.

The chain recombines TRBV2 with TRBJ2-5, with TRBD2 identical over 7 bases. V lost 11 bases, J lost 5 bases, and 8 bases stayed unmatched. The germline V gene encodes CDR1 SNHLY and CDR2 FYNNEI. This CDR3 has 12 amino acids. The CDR3 region is CAGGDFRETQYF. DNA of the CDR3: TGTGCCGGGGGGGATTTTCGGGAGACCCAGTACTTC.

A remark on this clone: One end of the junction does not line up with germline, which may come from a read error. The chain employs TRBV3-1 (or the pseudogene TRBV3-2) and TRBJ1-2; D is unresolved. In germline, CDR1 is LGHDT, CDR2 YNNKEL (reference sequence). The CDR3 has 9 residues. DNA for the CDR3: TGTGCCAGCAGCCAAGCGAACTCCTTC. Translated, it gives CASSQANSF.

This chain links TRBV4-1 with TRBJ1-1, with D possibly being TRBD1 (5 bases). The germline V gene encodes CDR1 MGHRA and CDR2 YSYEKL. The V gene lost 1 base and the J gene lost 5 bases, with 11 bases spanning the gap. The CDR3 spans 14 residues. The CDR3 nucleotides read TGCGCCAGCAGCCAAGGCGGGGGAGGAACTGAAGCTTTCTTT. Protein product: CASSQGGGGTEAFF.

J is TRBJ1-2 and V is TRBV7-8, with 8 bases that match TRBD1. Germline CDR1 SGHVS, CDR2 FQNEAQ. V lost 3 bases and J lost 8; bases outside the gene matches: 8. CDR3 length equals 14 residues. CDR3: CASSFSSGGRGYTF. The CDR3 DNA reads as TGTGCCAGCAGCTTCTCCTCAGGGGGCCGAGGCTACACCTTC. The full variable domain, its missing parts supplied by reference TRBV7-8 and TRBJ1-2, is GAGVSQSPRYKVAKRGQDVALRCDPISGHVSLFWYQQALGQGPEFLTYFQNEAQLDKSGLPSDRFFAERPEGSVSTLKIQRTQQEDSAVYLCASSFSSGGRGYTFGSGTRLTVV.

The rearrangement joins TRBV29-1 to TRBJ1-1, with 7 bases identical to TRBD1. In germline, CDR1 is SQVTM, CDR2 ANQGSEA. The ends lost 3 bases at V and 3 bases at J; junction bases unmatched: 4. CDR3 length: 13 amino acids. In nucleotides, the CDR3 is TGCAGCGTTGAGGAAGGGGGCGACACTGAAGCTTTCTTT. Translated, it gives CSVEEGGDTEAFF.

This clone was observed once. The rearrangement joins TRBV7-9 to TRBJ1-2, with a possible D match to TRBD1 (6 bases). The CDR3 is 13 residues long. Germline CDR1 SEHNR, CDR2 FQNEAQ (reference sequence). Trimming shortened V by 4 bases and J by 6 bases, and 12 bases separated the two germline ends. The CDR3 region is CASSYSQGDGYTF. The CDR3, as DNA: TGTGCCAGCAGCTATTCACAGGGAGATGGCTACACCTTC. Filled out from reference TRBV7-9 and TRBJ1-2, the complete variable domain reads DTGVSQNPRHKITKRGQNVTFRCDPISEHNRLYWYRQTLGQGPEFLTYFQNEAQLEKSRLLSDRFSAERPKGSFSTLEIQRTEQGDSAMYLCASSYSQGDGYTFGSGTRLTVV.

The chain combines TRBV5-5 with TRBJ1-2; 7 bases are a match to TRBD1. CDR3 size: 14 residues. Per germline, CDR1 SGHKS and CDR2 YYEKEE (reference sequence). The ends lost 0 bases at V and 4 bases at J; junction bases unmatched: 3. CDR3 sequence reads: CASSLEGTVYGYTF. The CDR3 bases are TGTGCCAGCAGCTTGGAGGGGACAGTCTATGGCTACACCTTC.

The chain carries TRBV19 and TRBJ1-1; weak D call: TRBD1 (5 bases). CDR1 is LNHDA, CDR2 SQIVND, per germline (reference sequence). The CDR3 is 13 amino acids. Between the trimmed V and J ends, which lost 1 base and 8 bases, there was a span of 11 bases. CDR3 in amino acids: CASSIVTGDEAFF. As DNA, the CDR3 is TGTGCCAGTAGTATAGTTACAGGAGACGAAGCTTTCTTT.

The J gene is TRBJ2-7, the V gene TRBV5-6; D is unclear. The germline CDR1 and CDR2 sequences are SGHDT and YYEEEE. Trimming removed 0 bases from V and 3 bases from J, with 4 bases in between. This CDR3 comprises 12 residues. CDR3 bases: TGTGCCAGCAGCTTGGGGCACTACGAGCAGTACTTC. It encodes CASSLGHYEQYF.

The V gene is TRBV4-2, the J gene TRBJ1-2; 11 bases align to TRBD1. Germline V gene sequence: CDR1 LGHNA, CDR2 YNFKEQ. This CDR3 region has 15 residues. V gave up 0 bases and J gave up 8 bases; unmatched junction bases: 5. The CDR3 nucleotides are TGTGCCAGCAGCCAAGATACGGGACAGGGGGGCGGCTACACCTTC. It specifies CASSQDTGQGGGYTF.

The rearrangement links TRBV5-5 to TRBJ1-3; 9 positions agree with TRBD1. CDR3 length equals 15 residues. Germline assignment: CDR1 SGHKS and CDR2 YYEKEE (reference sequence). Germline trimming cut 4 bases from V and 4 bases from J; bases unmatched to any gene: 6. The CDR3 sequence is CASSPTGGEGNTIYF. The CDR3 bases are TGTGCCAGCAGCCCTACAGGGGGCGAAGGAAACACCATATATTTT.

This clone was counted once. The chain links TRBV30 to TRBJ2-5, with 9 bases matching TRBD2. After removal of 0 bases from V and 7 bases from J, the junction contained 30 bases not matched to a gene. Germline-derived CDR1 and CDR2 are GTSNPN and SVGIG (reference sequence). The CDR3 consists of 22 residues. The CDR3 DNA reads TGTGCCTGGAGTGTGCTGGCGCGGGGGGGTGGTTTTACGAACCTGCCAGTTGTGACCCAGTACTTC. It specifies CAWSVLARGGGFTNLPVVTQYF.

This clone was seen once. This chain joins TRBV19 and TRBJ1-4, with D unresolved. The germline CDR1 and CDR2 sequences are LNHDA and SQIVND (reference sequence). The CDR3 extends over 12 amino acids. V lost 8 bases and J 6 bases, leaving 10 bases between the germline ends. CDR3 in amino acids: CASAREYEKLFF. In DNA, the CDR3 is TGTGCCAGTGCCCGGGAGTATGAAAAACTGTTTTTT.

This rearrangement joins TRBV20-1 to TRBJ1-6; the D gene is possibly TRBD1 (5 bases). V shed 3 bases and J shed 7 bases, with 13 bases lying between them. The CDR3 is 14 amino acids. Looked up from germline, CDR1 is DFQATT and CDR2 is SNEGSKA (reference sequence). The CDR3 nucleotides are TGCAGTGCTAGTCGACGGACACTAAATTCACCCCTCCACTTT. This translates into CSASRRTLNSPLHF.

The genes are TRBV5-6 and TRBJ2-5; 7 bases fit TRBD1. Germline loops: CDR1 SGHDT, CDR2 YYEEEE. This CDR3 region has 14 residues. With 4 bases clipped from V and 5 bases from J, the junction kept 8 bases outside the gene matches. The CDR3 sequence is CASSRDRVWETQYF. The CDR3 DNA reads TGTGCCAGCAGCCGAGACAGGGTTTGGGAGACCCAGTACTTC.

The V gene is TRBV5-1, the J gene TRBJ1-1; D possibly corresponds to TRBD1 (5 bases). This CDR3 region has 15 residues. Deletions cut 4 bases from V and 1 base from J, with 14 bases between. Looked up from germline, CDR1 is SGHRS and CDR2 is YFSETQ. The CDR3 coding sequence is TGCGCCAGCAGCCAAATTTTCCAGGGGAACACTGAAGCTTTCTTT. It encodes CASSQIFQGNTEAFF.

This clone was found once. The V and J genes are TRBV3-1 (or the pseudogene TRBV3-2) and TRBJ1-1; D is unclear. The CDR3 totals 13 residues. The V gene lost 1 base and the J gene lost 7 bases, with 10 bases spanning the gap. Per germline, CDR1 LGHDT and CDR2 YNNKEL (reference sequence). CDR3 in DNA: TGTGCCAGCAGCCAAGTAACTACGGTTGAAGCTTTCTTT. Encoded protein: CASSQVTTVEAFF.

This sequence joins TRBV6-5 and TRBJ1-5; D perhaps matches TRBD1 (5 bases). Looked up from germline, CDR1 is MNHEY and CDR2 is SVGAGI. The CDR3 is made up of 13 amino acids. The V and J ends lost 8 bases and 4 bases respectively, with 12 bases between them. The CDR3 protein is CASGGGSNQPQHF. The DNA for the CDR3 is TGTGCCAGCGGGGGGGGGTCGAATCAGCCCCAGCATTTT.